This is a list of T cell receptor beta chains from one sample in a study of T cell responses to AZD1222 COVID-19 vaccine. Profiled with immunoSEQ multiplex PCR; TCRdb holds only in-frame clones, not every one. The sample has about 120,000 clones, approximately 86% seen once. Here the sequenced sample was peripheral blood, taken 28 days after the second AZD1222 dose. The origin of the receptors is an adult who received the AZD1222 COVID-19 vaccine. Both conserved end residues are part of each CDR3. Each record gives: D gene, V gene, J gene, clone size, CDR3 DNA, CDR3 protein. A D gene is named only where the DNA matches it firmly. For some rows the clone size is stated as once, few or many, or as a class when expanded; others skip it.

NA	TRBV12-3/TRBV12-4	TRBJ1-2	NA	TGTGCCAGCAGTTTTTCGGACTATGGCTACACCTTC	CASSFSDYGYTF
TRBD1	TRBV5-1	TRBJ1-2	few	TGCGCCAGCAGCCCGGGACAGACCTTTAACTATGGCTACACCTTC	CASSPGQTFNYGYTF
NA	TRBV6-5	TRBJ1-1	NA	TGTGCCATACAGGAAAGAAAGACGGTCACTGAAGCTTTCTTT	CAIQERKTVTEAFF
NA	TRBV6-2/TRBV6-3	TRBJ1-2	NA	TGTGCCAGCAGCGCACAGGGACGGGCTGGCTACACCTTC	CASSAQGRAGYTF
NA	TRBV6-8	TRBJ1-4	NA	TGTGCCAGCAGTTACACTCCGAGGGGGGCTGGTAATGAAAAACTGTTTTTT	CASSYTPRGAGNEKLFF
TRBD1	TRBV27	TRBJ2-3	few	TGTGCCAGCAGTTCCAGGGGGGATACGCAGTATTTT	CASSSRGDTQYF
NA	TRBV4-2	TRBJ2-3	NA	TGTGCCAGCAGCCAAGAGGGGGCCGCAGATACGCAGTATTTT	CASSQEGAADTQYF
NA	TRBV5-1	TRBJ2-7	NA	TGCGCCAGCAGCTTGGTAGGACAGCTCTACGAGCAGTACTTC	CASSLVGQLYEQYF
NA	TRBV9	TRBJ2-1	NA	TGTGCCAGCAGCGTAGAGGCGGGGAGGTACAATGAGCAGTTCTTC	CASSVEAGRYNEQFF
NA	TRBV3-1/TRBV3-2	TRBJ1-5	NA	TGTGCCAGCAGCCAAAGTTTCCTTTTGACTCAGCCCCAGCATTTT	CASSQSFLLTQPQHF
NA	TRBV7-9	TRBJ2-1	NA	TGTGCCAGCAGCTTAACTGACCTCGGGAGTAATGAGCAGTTCTTC	CASSLTDLGSNEQFF
NA	TRBV13	TRBJ1-2	NA	TGTGCCAGCAGCTTAGGAGGGCCGGGGACCTTC	CASSLGGPGTF
TRBD1	TRBV19	TRBJ1-2	NA	TGTGCCAGTAGTATGGAGGCAGGGGGCTATGGCTACACCTTC	CASSMEAGGYGYTF
TRBD1	TRBV6-5	TRBJ1-1	NA	TGTGCCAGCACCCAAGACAGGGTGAACACTGAAGCTTTCTTT	CASTQDRVNTEAFF
NA	TRBV6-2/TRBV6-3	TRBJ2-6	NA	TGTGCCAGCAGTTACCGAATTGCGGGGAACTGGTCTGGGGCCAACGTCCTGACTTTC	CASSYRIAGNWSGANVLTF
TRBD1	TRBV6-2/TRBV6-3	TRBJ2-2	NA	TGTGCCAGCAGTTACACGCAGGGGGCCGGGGAGCTGTTTTTT	CASSYTQGAGELFF
NA	TRBV9	TRBJ1-2	NA	TGTGCCAGCAGCGTAGAAGGGCAAGCTAACTATGGCTACACCTTC	CASSVEGQANYGYTF
NA	TRBV11-1	TRBJ1-1	NA	TGTGCCAGCAGCCGCTCGGGGGTCGGGGAAAACACTGAAGCTTTCTTT	CASSRSGVGENTEAFF
NA	TRBV18	TRBJ2-7	few	TGTGCCAGCTCACCACCGGTATCAGGGTCGCACGAGCAGTACTTC	CASSPPVSGSHEQYF
TRBD1	TRBV19	TRBJ1-5	NA	TGTGCCAGTAGCCAAACAGGGGGCGGTCAGCCCCAGCATTTT	CASSQTGGGQPQHF
NA	TRBV11-2	TRBJ1-1	NA	TGTGCCAGCAGCTTAACTATCAGTGAAGCTTTCTTT	CASSLTISEAFF
TRBD1	TRBV19	TRBJ1-2	NA	TGTGCCAGTAGTTCGGCAGGGGGCCCCTATGGCTACACCTTC	CASSSAGGPYGYTF
TRBD1	TRBV6-1	TRBJ2-3	NA	TGTGCCAGCAGTGCACTGACAGGGGGAAGCACAGATACGCAGTATTTT	CASSALTGGSTDTQYF
NA	TRBV5-1	TRBJ1-6	NA	TGCGCCAGCAGCTTGGGGGTGGTGAGGGCCTATAATTCACCCCTCCACTTT	CASSLGVVRAYNSPLHF
NA	TRBV19	TRBJ1-1	NA	TGTGCCAGTAGTTATGGGGTCGGGACTGAAGCTTTCTTT	CASSYGVGTEAFF
NA	TRBV11-3	TRBJ1-4	once	TGTGCCAGCAGCCCGCCGGAGGGGGGGAAGGAGGTGGGTGAAAAACTGTTTTTT	CASSPPEGGKEVGEKLFF
NA	TRBV19	TRBJ1-1	NA	TGTGCCAGTAGTATGACGACAGTCAACACTGAAGCTTTCTTT	CASSMTTVNTEAFF
TRBD1	TRBV5-1	TRBJ2-2	NA	TGCGCCAGCAGCTTTGGACAGGGGGCCACCGGGGAGCTGTTTTTT	CASSFGQGATGELFF
TRBD1	TRBV7-2	TRBJ1-2	once	TGTGCCAGCAGCTTAGGGGGACAGGGGGCATCTATGGGCTACACCTTC	CASSLGGQGASMGYTF
NA	TRBV9	TRBJ1-1	NA	TGTGCCAGCTCTAAGGCAGGGAGGATCACTGAAGCTTTCTTT	CASSKAGRITEAFF
TRBD1	TRBV2	TRBJ1-2	NA	TGTGCCATACACGAAAAGACAGGGTATGGCTACACCTTC	CAIHEKTGYGYTF
NA	TRBV29-1	TRBJ2-7	NA	TGCAGCGTTTTAGGGTACGAGCAGTACTTC	CSVLGYEQYF
NA	TRBV30	TRBJ1-1	NA	TGTGCCTGGAGTCCCCGACCTTACACTGAAGCTTTCTTT	CAWSPRPYTEAFF
NA	TRBV28	TRBJ1-1	NA	TGTGCCAGCAGTTTCCCCGGGACACGAAACACTGAAGCTTTCTTT	CASSFPGTRNTEAFF
NA	TRBV5-1	TRBJ2-7	NA	TGCGCCAGCAGCTGGACCGACGGCTACGAGCAGTACTTC	CASSWTDGYEQYF
NA	TRBV6-5	TRBJ1-2	NA	TGTGCCAGCAGTTATAGGCAGGCCTATGGCTACACCTTC	CASSYRQAYGYTF
TRBD1	TRBV7-2	TRBJ2-7	NA	TGTGCCAGCAGCTTAGTGGTGACAGGGGGGTACGAGCAGTACTTC	CASSLVVTGGYEQYF
NA	TRBV30	TRBJ1-2	NA	TGTGCCTGGACTGGGACATCGTATGGCTACACCTTC	CAWTGTSYGYTF
NA	TRBV18	TRBJ2-1	few	TGTGCCAGCTCACCACCCCGCAGGGGTTACAATGAGCAGTTCTTC	CASSPPRRGYNEQFF
TRBD2	TRBV3-1/TRBV3-2	TRBJ2-1	NA	TGTGCCAGCAGCCGCCCCACCGGGACTACGAACAATGAGCAGTTCTTC	CASSRPTGTTNNEQFF
TRBD1	TRBV4-3	TRBJ1-5	once	TGCGCCAGCAGCCAAGATTGGACAGGGGATCAGCCCCAGCATTTT	CASSQDWTGDQPQHF
NA	TRBV12-3/TRBV12-4	TRBJ1-2	NA	TGTGCCAGCAGTTTGACAGTAGCCGGCTACACCTTC	CASSLTVAGYTF
NA	TRBV6-1	TRBJ1-1	NA	TGTGCCAGCAGTGAAAATACTGGAAACACTGAAGCTTTCTTT	CASSENTGNTEAFF
NA	TRBV13	TRBJ1-6	few	TGTGCCAGCAGCTTAGGGACATCACCTAGCTCCTATAATTCACCCCTCCACTTT	CASSLGTSPSSYNSPLHF
NA	TRBV7-6	TRBJ1-3	NA	TGTGCCAGCAGCTTAGTGCGAAGACCCTCTGGAAACACCATATATTTT	CASSLVRRPSGNTIYF
NA	TRBV7-2	TRBJ2-1	NA	TGTGCCAGCAGCTTACAAGTCTCTAGCCCTTCGCTGTTCTTC	CASSLQVSSPSLFF
TRBD2	TRBV9	TRBJ2-1	NA	TGTGCCAGCAGCCCAGGACTAGGAAGGGTATTGAGCTCCTACAATGAGCAGTTCTTC	CASSPGLGRVLSSYNEQFF
NA	TRBV2	TRBJ1-1	once	TGTGCCAGCAGTGAGGGGTCGGACCTGAACACTGAAGCTTTCTTT	CASSEGSDLNTEAFF
NA	TRBV5-5	TRBJ2-1	NA	TGTGCCAGCAGCCCGTTAGGGTGGAATGAGCAGTTCTTC	CASSPLGWNEQFF
NA	TRBV6-5	TRBJ1-1	NA	TGTGCCAGCAGTTACACGGGATTACCGAACACTGAAGCTTTCTTT	CASSYTGLPNTEAFF
NA	TRBV7-2	TRBJ1-3	NA	TGTGCCAGCAGCTGGGGGACTTCTGGAGGACCCACCATATATTTT	CASSWGTSGGPTIYF
NA	TRBV7-8	TRBJ1-3	NA	TGTGCCAGCAGCAGAACAGGGAGTGGAAACACCATATATTTT	CASSRTGSGNTIYF
TRBD1	TRBV4-2	TRBJ1-4	NA	TGTGCCAGCAGCCAAGATAGGACAGGGGGGATGGCTAATGAAAAACTGTTTTTT	CASSQDRTGGMANEKLFF
TRBD1	TRBV12-3/TRBV12-4	TRBJ1-1	NA	TGTGCCAGCACTCACCAGGGGGGGACTGAAGCTTTCTTT	CASTHQGGTEAFF
NA	TRBV7-8	TRBJ1-3	NA	TGTGCCAGCAGCTTTAGTCCGGCGGATGACACTGGAAACACCATATATTTT	CASSFSPADDTGNTIYF
NA	TRBV19	TRBJ1-2	NA	TGTGCCAGTAGTATTCCACCTGCACTTGCCGTCCATGGCTACACCTTC	CASSIPPALAVHGYTF